This record covers a single TCR beta chain. Its target antigen remains unknown. No much larger clonotype is one base removed from it; base qualities were not supplied. The immunoSEQ Assay, a bias-controlled multiplex PCR, was used to amplify TCRbeta CDR3 regions from genomic DNA. In the paper's pipeline: The number of nucleated cells in each sample was estimated by amplification of reference gene primers within the assay. To quantify the absolute abundance of each unique TCRbeta CDR3 rearrangement, sequence reads were collapsed and filtered. For each sample, productive Simpson clonality was calculated by taking the square root of Simpson's diversity index across productive rearrangements. Imported from immuneACCESS, the table was reduced by TCRdb to in-frame sequences with V and J called. These copies leave out some clones; in studies compared against another copy, an unresolved V gene accounts for under half, and the cause of the remainder is not known. The V and J calls and the clone size are those of that table, but D and trimming were determined from the DNA. A total of 130,000 or so clones appear in this sample, roughly 80% of them only once. Clones ranked in the top ten supply 9.5% to 13% of the sample.

Whole blood was collected in K2EDTA tubes by collaborating institutions according to the institutions' own protocols. For TCRbeta analysis, collaborators shipped samples in one of three forms: frozen whole blood, isolated PBMCs, or DNA extracted from either of those sample types. CDR1 MNHEY and CDR2 SVGAGI are derived from the germline V gene. Reading from cysteine to phenylalanine, the CDR3 counts 12 amino acids. The entry retains the CDR3 DNA only, 36 bases that are in frame from base 1. The V end loses 5 bases and the J end loses 3 bases, and a stretch of 8 bases separates them. The sample is drawn from a study of blood T cell repertoires in COVID-19 (dated by TCRdb to the early 2020s). Looking at the study overall: Samples covering the acute and convalescent phases of COVID-19 were provided by collaborators in the United States, Italy and Spain. The prospective study material was composed of cDNA or gDNA derived from T cells, B-cell-depleted T cells, or PBMCs. HLA class I and class II types, where available, came from metadata supplied by the sample provider rather than from assay-based typing. Nearly every sample came with metadata listing a de-identified subject ID, COVID-19 status, age in years and sex. Deeply sampled blood TCRbeta repertoires from subjects exposed to, actively infected with, or recovered from COVID-19 were included in the dataset. A freely available public database, intended as a resource for researchers studying the immune response to SARS-CoV-2, is where the repertoires were released. Samples were obtained from the ongoing ImmuneRACE study (first 160 participants) and from 1,000 to 1,500 subjects provided by 6 global collaborators. Points the paper makes about the study in general: Clinical and demographic metadata were provided uncurated, with the amount varying by source and participant.

The receptor was isolated from a human donor in a cohort sampled during active COVID-19. Sequencing used peripheral blood. Rearrangement joined TRBV6-5 to TRBJ2-7; TRBD1 is perhaps the D gene, given 6 matching bases. In nucleotide form, the sequence is TGTGCCAGCAGTCCCAGGGGCTACGAGCAGTACTTC. Protein translation: CASSPRGYEQYF.